These T cell receptor beta chains were read from a single sample in a study of T cells after yellow fever vaccination. TCRdb processed the 5' RACE reads anew with MiXCR; each CDR3 protein has one entry. This sample has hundreds of thousands of distinct CDR3 sequences, with about 13% found just once. This specimen consisted of PBMCs, obtained on the day of the yellow fever booster vaccination. The receptors were gathered from a man aged 25-40 years who received the YFV17D yellow fever vaccine. Both conserved end residues are part of each CDR3. A D gene is named only where the DNA matches it firmly. Some rows have no size entry. The others give once, few or many, or a class for an expanded clone.

J gene: TRBJ2-5
CDR3 length: 17
D gene: -
clone size: few
V gene: TRBV14
CDR3 protein: CASSQAVYGWYQETQYF
CDR3 DNA: TGTGCCAGCAGCCAAGCGGTGTACGGGTGGTACCAAGAGACCCAGTACTTC

J gene: TRBJ2-7
CDR3 length: 15
D gene: TRBD1
clone size: few
V gene: TRBV4-3
CDR3 protein: CASSQERDRFYEQYF
CDR3 DNA: TGCGCCAGCAGCCAGGAAAGGGACAGGTTCTACGAGCAGTACTTC

J gene: TRBJ2-5
CDR3 length: 17
D gene: TRBD2
clone size: few
V gene: TRBV4-3
CDR3 protein: CASSQGVLAGGPETQYF
CDR3 DNA: TGCGCCAGCAGCCAAGGGGTCCTAGCGGGGGGCCCAGAGACCCAGTACTTC

J gene: TRBJ2-5
CDR3 length: 14
D gene: -
clone size: few
V gene: TRBV5-4
CDR3 protein: CASSLDLDGETQYF
CDR3 DNA: TGTGCCAGCAGCTTGGATCTAGACGGAGAGACCCAGTACTTC

J gene: TRBJ2-7
CDR3 length: 14
D gene: TRBD2
clone size: -
V gene: TRBV7-2
CDR3 protein: CASSFQREKYEQYF
CDR3 DNA: TGTGCCAGCAGCTTTCAGCGGGAGAAGTACGAGCAGTACTTC

J gene: TRBJ2-3
CDR3 length: 16
D gene: -
clone size: -
V gene: TRBV27
CDR3 protein: CASSSLTGKRTDTQYF
CDR3 DNA: TGTGCCAGCAGTTCCCTGACAGGAAAACGCACAGATACGCAGTATTTT

J gene: TRBJ1-1
CDR3 length: 10
D gene: -
clone size: -
V gene: TRBV29-1
CDR3 protein: CSVRETEAFF
CDR3 DNA: TGCAGCGTTAGAGAAACTGAAGCTTTCTTT

J gene: TRBJ2-5
CDR3 length: 14
D gene: -
clone size: few
V gene: TRBV6-5
CDR3 protein: CASSYLKLKETQYF
CDR3 DNA: TGTGCCAGCAGTTACCTGAAACTAAAAGAGACCCAGTACTTC

J gene: TRBJ1-1
CDR3 length: 14
D gene: -
clone size: -
V gene: TRBV27
CDR3 protein: CASSLEGGYTEAFF
CDR3 DNA: TGTGCCAGCAGTTTAGAAGGGGGGTACACTGAAGCTTTCTTT

J gene: TRBJ1-4
CDR3 length: 14
D gene: -
clone size: few
V gene: TRBV7-2
CDR3 protein: CASSWTVTNEKLFF
CDR3 DNA: TGTGCCAGCAGCTGGACAGTAACTAATGAAAAACTGTTTTTT

J gene: TRBJ1-1
CDR3 length: 13
D gene: -
clone size: many
V gene: TRBV29-1
CDR3 protein: CSVVLQLNTEAFF
CDR3 DNA: TGCAGCGTTGTCTTACAGTTGAACACTGAAGCTTTCTTT

J gene: TRBJ1-2
CDR3 length: 13
D gene: -
clone size: few
V gene: TRBV10-2
CDR3 protein: CASSAGSNYGYTF
CDR3 DNA: TGCGCCAGCAGCGCTGGATCTAACTATGGCTACACCTTC

J gene: TRBJ1-5
CDR3 length: 14
D gene: -
clone size: few
V gene: TRBV28
CDR3 protein: CASVTIREDQPQHF
CDR3 DNA: TGTGCCAGCGTAACCATCAGGGAGGATCAGCCCCAGCATTTT

J gene: TRBJ2-4
CDR3 length: 16
D gene: -
clone size: -
V gene: TRBV29-1
CDR3 protein: CSVYVPRGIAKNIQYF
CDR3 DNA: TGCAGCGTGTATGTGCCAAGGGGCATAGCCAAAAACATTCAGTACTTC

J gene: TRBJ2-7
CDR3 length: 17
D gene: -
clone size: few
V gene: TRBV6-2/TRBV6-3
CDR3 protein: CASSYSLLSPESYEQYF
CDR3 DNA: TGTGCCAGCAGTTACTCGCTTCTGTCTCCCGAGTCCTACGAGCAGTACTTC

J gene: TRBJ2-1
CDR3 length: 15
D gene: TRBD2
clone size: -
V gene: TRBV19
CDR3 protein: CASKVSGSGGNEQFF
CDR3 DNA: TGTGCCAGTAAAGTTAGCGGGTCTGGGGGCAATGAGCAGTTCTTC

J gene: TRBJ2-7
CDR3 length: 15
D gene: TRBD2
clone size: many
V gene: TRBV20-1
CDR3 protein: CSVSSAERGAYEQYF
CDR3 DNA: TGCAGTGTTTCCTCAGCAGAGCGGGGGGCCTACGAGCAGTACTTC

J gene: TRBJ2-4
CDR3 length: 13
D gene: -
clone size: -
V gene: TRBV5-6
CDR3 protein: CASSLDRVNIQYF
CDR3 DNA: TGTGCCAGCAGCTTGGACAGGGTGAACATTCAGTACTTC

J gene: TRBJ2-5
CDR3 length: 14
D gene: TRBD1
clone size: few
V gene: TRBV20-1
CDR3 protein: CSARDGQGEETQYF
CDR3 DNA: TGCAGTGCTAGAGATGGGCAGGGGGAAGAGACCCAGTACTTC

J gene: TRBJ2-5
CDR3 length: 14
D gene: TRBD2
clone size: few
V gene: TRBV6-1
CDR3 protein: CASSDGTSAGTQYF
CDR3 DNA: TGTGCCAGCAGTGATGGGACTAGCGCTGGGACCCAGTACTTC

J gene: TRBJ2-7
CDR3 length: 15
D gene: TRBD2
clone size: few
V gene: TRBV4-3
CDR3 protein: CASSPGTSASYEQYF
CDR3 DNA: TGCGCCAGCAGCCCCGGGACTAGCGCCTCCTACGAGCAGTACTTC

J gene: TRBJ2-3
CDR3 length: 16
D gene: -
clone size: -
V gene: TRBV7-9
CDR3 protein: CASSQAMAPRYLTQYF
CDR3 DNA: TGTGCCAGCAGCCAAGCTATGGCTCCGCGATATCTTACGCAGTATTTT

J gene: TRBJ2-2
CDR3 length: 16
D gene: TRBD1
clone size: few
V gene: TRBV5-1
CDR3 protein: CASSDSPGTGSGELFF
CDR3 DNA: TGCGCCAGCAGCGATAGTCCCGGGACAGGGTCCGGGGAGCTGTTTTTT

J gene: TRBJ2-5
CDR3 length: 13
D gene: -
clone size: few
V gene: TRBV9
CDR3 protein: CASSGDGKETQYF
CDR3 DNA: TGTGCCAGCAGCGGGGACGGCAAAGAGACCCAGTACTTC

J gene: TRBJ1-3
CDR3 length: 14
D gene: -
clone size: -
V gene: TRBV5-8
CDR3 protein: CASSFGSTGNTIYF
CDR3 DNA: TGTGCCAGCAGCTTCGGTAGTACTGGAAACACCATATATTTT

J gene: TRBJ1-4
CDR3 length: 14
D gene: -
clone size: -
V gene: TRBV28
CDR3 protein: CASSLGTFNEKLFF
CDR3 DNA: TGTGCCAGCAGTTTGGGGACATTTAATGAAAAACTGTTTTTT

J gene: TRBJ2-3
CDR3 length: 14
D gene: -
clone size: few
V gene: TRBV7-3
CDR3 protein: CASSLRLVPDTQYF
CDR3 DNA: TGTGCCAGCAGCTTACGGCTGGTCCCAGATACGCAGTATTTT

J gene: TRBJ1-1
CDR3 length: 14
D gene: -
clone size: -
V gene: TRBV5-1
CDR3 protein: CASSLAVSEGTAFF
CDR3 DNA: TGCGCCAGCAGCTTGGCCGTCAGCGAGGGAACTGCTTTCTTT

J gene: TRBJ1-1
CDR3 length: 13
D gene: -
clone size: -
V gene: TRBV12-3/TRBV12-4
CDR3 protein: CASSFRVRTEAFF
CDR3 DNA: TGTGCCAGCAGTTTTAGGGTTAGGACTGAAGCTTTCTTT

J gene: TRBJ2-7
CDR3 length: 14
D gene: -
clone size: -
V gene: TRBV18
CDR3 protein: CASSPPLDGASQYF
CDR3 DNA: TGTGCCAGCTCACCACCGCTGGACGGGGCGTCCCAGTACTTC

J gene: TRBJ2-7
CDR3 length: 14
D gene: -
clone size: -
V gene: TRBV7-2
CDR3 protein: CASSSPNGIHEQYF
CDR3 DNA: TGTGCCAGCAGCTCCCCGAACGGGATCCACGAGCAGTACTTC

J gene: TRBJ2-3
CDR3 length: 14
D gene: -
clone size: -
V gene: TRBV5-1
CDR3 protein: CASSLGWGTDTQYF
CDR3 DNA: TGCGCCAGCAGCTTGGGATGGGGCACAGATACGCAGTATTTT

J gene: TRBJ2-4
CDR3 length: 16
D gene: -
clone size: few
V gene: TRBV6-5
CDR3 protein: CASSYSRGVVKNIQYF
CDR3 DNA: TGTGCCAGCAGTTACTCGAGGGGGGTGGTCAAGAACATTCAGTACTTC

J gene: TRBJ2-1
CDR3 length: 17
D gene: -
clone size: many
V gene: TRBV20-1
CDR3 protein: CSARAPGGAGPQDEQFF
CDR3 DNA: TGCAGTGCTAGAGCCCCGGGGGGCGCGGGGCCCCAGGATGAGCAGTTCTTC

J gene: TRBJ2-7
CDR3 length: 17
D gene: TRBD2
clone size: few
V gene: TRBV20-1
CDR3 protein: CSARGFGPSGSSNEQYF
CDR3 DNA: TGCAGTGCTAGAGGCTTCGGACCTAGCGGGAGTTCCAACGAGCAGTACTTC

J gene: TRBJ2-7
CDR3 length: 14
D gene: -
clone size: few
V gene: TRBV6-1
CDR3 protein: CATKLIAVPYEQYF
CDR3 DNA: TGTGCCACCAAATTAATAGCGGTCCCCTACGAGCAGTACTTC

J gene: TRBJ2-2
CDR3 length: 14
D gene: -
clone size: few
V gene: TRBV12-3/TRBV12-4
CDR3 protein: CASTQMDVRRELFF
CDR3 DNA: TGTGCCAGCACTCAAATGGACGTTCGTAGAGAGCTGTTTTTT

J gene: TRBJ2-7
CDR3 length: 16
D gene: TRBD1
clone size: -
V gene: TRBV4-3
CDR3 protein: CASSQQGVLGDYEQYF
CDR3 DNA: TGCGCCAGCAGCCAGCAGGGGGTCCTGGGGGACTACGAGCAGTACTTC

J gene: TRBJ2-7
CDR3 length: 15
D gene: -
clone size: few
V gene: TRBV30
CDR3 protein: CAWKSDIQLGYEQYF
CDR3 DNA: TGTGCCTGGAAAAGCGACATTCAGCTCGGCTACGAGCAGTACTTC

J gene: TRBJ2-3
CDR3 length: 15
D gene: -
clone size: few
V gene: TRBV6-1
CDR3 protein: CASTPRSERTDTQYF
CDR3 DNA: TGTGCCAGCACCCCTAGGAGCGAAAGGACAGATACGCAGTATTTT

J gene: TRBJ2-7
CDR3 length: 11
D gene: -
clone size: few
V gene: TRBV20-1
CDR3 protein: CSAQESYEQYF
CDR3 DNA: TGCAGTGCCCAAGAAAGCTACGAGCAGTACTTC

J gene: TRBJ2-7
CDR3 length: 15
D gene: TRBD1
clone size: few
V gene: TRBV28
CDR3 protein: CASRHPDRVWGEQYF
CDR3 DNA: TGTGCCAGCAGGCACCCTGACAGGGTGTGGGGCGAGCAGTACTTC

J gene: TRBJ1-4
CDR3 length: 15
D gene: -
clone size: -
V gene: TRBV5-1
CDR3 protein: CASSLTAATNEKLFF
CDR3 DNA: TGCGCCAGCAGCCTTACGGCCGCAACTAATGAAAAACTGTTTTTT

J gene: TRBJ2-7
CDR3 length: 15
D gene: -
clone size: few
V gene: TRBV7-2
CDR3 protein: CASSSPRQVPYEQYF
CDR3 DNA: TGTGCCAGCAGCTCTCCCCGACAGGTTCCCTACGAGCAGTACTTC

J gene: TRBJ2-1
CDR3 length: 16
D gene: TRBD2
clone size: -
V gene: TRBV6-2/TRBV6-3
CDR3 protein: CASSYATSGRYNEQFF
CDR3 DNA: TGTGCCAGCAGTTACGCAACTAGCGGGAGGTACAATGAGCAGTTCTTC